This T cell receptor beta chain was recovered during a study of T-cell memory formation after mild COVID-19. Study-level results: Memory cells collected pre-infection included some clones that later responded, suggesting cross-reactive memory joined. There was a balanced CD4/CD8 profile in clones contracting day 15 to 85, and later expanders leaned CD4+.

TCRdb re-derived calls from the 5' RACE reads in MiXCR, one entry per CDR3 protein. The table has 500,000 to 650,000 distinct CDR3 sequences, about a fifth seen once. The CDR3 runs to 15 residues. Germline loops: CDR1 SGHTA, CDR2 FQGNSA. V gave up 5 bases and J gave up 3 bases; unmatched junction bases: 6. This clonotype appeared a few times. Its target is not known. This rearrangement joins TRBV7-2 to TRBJ2-3; 9 nucleotides line up with TRBD2. The sequencing input was PBMCs or a T cell subset sorted from them (not recorded which). This sequence was found in an adult woman who had mild COVID-19 (a few samples of this study predate the infection). Cell type and time point are not known. CDR3 in amino acids: CASSPGGRGTDTQYF. For the CDR3, the DNA is TGTGCCAGCAGCCCGGGCGGGAGGGGGACAGATACGCAGTATTTT.